Reported below is one TCR beta chain. This record comes from a study of CD8 T cells in Susac syndrome. The length of the CDR3 is 15 residues. The germline V gene has CDR1 DFQATT and CDR2 SNEGSKA (reference sequence). The V and J ends lost 6 bases and 3 bases respectively, with 19 bases between them. The authors reverse transcribed roughly 0.5 to 1 ug RNA with random hexamers. TCRdb passed the immunoSEQ multiplex PCR reads through MiXCR, listing each CDR3 protein once. The sample shows around 71,000 distinct CDR3 sequences, 85% to 95% of them seen only once. This clonotype was obtained from a human donor with Susac syndrome. Sequencing was carried out using CD4+ T cells from PBMCs. The chain carries TRBV20-1 and TRBJ2-3; D gene ambiguous. For the CDR3, the DNA is TGCAGTGCCACGAGAGAAGCCATCTCGACAGATACGCAGTATTTT. Translation: CSATREAISTDTQYF.